This T cell receptor beta chain was sequenced in a study of cytomegalovirus exposure and HLA in healthy donors (dated by TCRdb to about 2017). Context from the whole study: In an earlier analysis of roughly 500 of the donors, 276 Gb of sequence data and about 110 million unique TCR beta sequences from about 179 million T cells were reported. Approximately 330 gigabases of sequencing data and around 85 million unique TCR sequences made up an early release that covered approximately 650 HLA-typed donors. To decide whether each TCR beta V gene segment behaved as functional or pseudogenic, an earlier analysis of 587 of the donors relied on high-throughput TCR beta sequencing. Of the roughly 410 genotyped donors, 75% to 85% were placed in the genetic ancestry cluster associated with self-reported Caucasian donors. Every discovery cohort repertoire had been produced on one sequencing platform. In a later genetic analysis, genome-wide SNP genotypes for about 60% of the 666 donors were used, and that subset was treated as a discovery cohort. The study aimed to test whether cataloging public T cell receptors could reveal signatures of past pathogen exposure. Both class I and class II loci were covered by HLA typing, at four-digit resolution. Among roughly 370 genotyped donors of the cohort, an average of about 240,000 unique TCR beta nucleotide sequences were sequenced per donor, 15% to 20% of them non-productive. The later analysis used no new phenotypic data to find candidate immune exposures, relying instead on TCR beta sequences and their occurrence across donors. In addition to the first cohort of 650 to 750 subjects, a separate validation cohort of 130 or so different subjects was used. High-throughput TCR immunosequencing, statistical association of individual TCRs with disease status, and machine learning were combined to predict cytomegalovirus infection status. Typing coverage varied by locus: about 620-630 donors for A, B, C, DRB1 and DQB1; approximately 520 for DQA1; about 590 for DPA1; approximately 470 for DPB1. Roughly 5 DR-DQ haplotypes were handled as single units for association and clustering, since linkage in the cohort was strong. The study used immunosequencing to profile the T cell repertoires of 600 to 850 subjects and linked those repertoires to cytomegalovirus serostatus. In a later analysis, previously published TCR beta repertoires from more than 500 donors were re-analyzed and high-resolution HLA genotyping was added so that TCR occurrence patterns could be studied. Donor age, sex, ethnicity and CMV serostatus were compiled alongside the repertoire data. The full study reports these points: Some IMGT-functional V segments, including TRBV6-2 and TRBV6-3, could not be distinguished by the 87-base-pair reads and were therefore excluded. Immune exposure information for the cohort was limited to CMV serostatus. In an earlier analysis of about 540 of the donors, most TCR beta V segments were observed in productive rearrangements about 87% or about 30% of the time, broadly matching IMGT annotations. Because HLA typing was unavailable for some donors at each locus, only the typed subset was used in association tests. Linkage disequilibrium might explain the correlated functional status among segregating V segments, but an unknown experimental factor could not be excluded. At a false discovery rate of 0.05, a later analysis linked under 20,000 TCR beta sequences to specific HLA alleles. In a later analysis, TCR association rates were found to vary across HLA loci, with the most associated TCRs seen for DRB1 alleles and the fewest for HLA-C alleles. A few of the identified cytomegalovirus-associated TCR beta chains were confirmed in vitro to be specific for cytomegalovirus antigens. When HLA alleles, especially DR and DQ, strongly co-occurred, attributing TCR associations to individual alleles was difficult. A later genetic analysis associated a missense DCLRE1C variant with V-gene and J-gene trimming of TCR beta chains, and an independent cohort replicated the association. Across donors, most TCR sequences were observed very rarely, whereas some public TCRs were present in many individuals. A total of around 150 TCR beta chains were listed by the study as associated with cytomegalovirus. The sequencing pipeline was judged likely to have produced a cluster of highly shared sequence variants as a technical artifact. Because counts were too low, seventeen rarely observed V segments, including chromosome 9 orphons, were left out of the earlier analysis of 587 of the donors. In a later analysis, several top co-occurrence clusters were reported to appear linked to parvovirus B19, influenza, CMV and Epstein-Barr virus. Roughly uniform sequencing depth across donors was assumed in presence/absence analyses, although this assumption may not hold. According to a later genetic analysis, donors in an Asian-associated ancestry cluster had fewer N-insertions in productive TCRs than the approximately 650-donor mean. The classifier was reported to diagnose cytomegalovirus status with high specificity and sensitivity in both the original and validation cohorts. According to the authors, the approach could potentially be generalized to other disease states and immunological phenotypes. A further reported finding was that TCR beta sequences accurately predicted the HLA-A and HLA-B alleles for most subjects in the first cohort. A later analysis found that most CMV-associated TCR beta chains appeared HLA-restricted, with HLA associations seemingly driven largely by CMV exposure. In a later analysis, HLA-associated TCR beta chains were found to be more clonally expanded and to have lower generation probabilities than equally common non-associated chains. The cohort was sequenced for TCR beta chains only, and without alpha or paired-chain data the features that could be detected were limited.

The protocol used for the library was the immunoSEQ multiplex PCR assay. The multiplex PCR relied on a mix of 60 forward primers for TCR Vbeta segments and 13 reverse primers for TCR Jbeta segments. The CDR3 region of rearranged TCR beta genes was amplified from genomic DNA with a multiplex PCR assay. Amplified TCR beta libraries were sequenced as 87-base-pair reads on the Illumina HiSeq System. Per the source publication's procedure: A later analysis counted about 82 million unique TCR beta chains across the 670 or so repertoires, and around 9.9 million of these chains were shared by at least two donors. Raw reads were error-corrected and collapsed into unique sequences with a nearest-neighbor algorithm that merged closely related sequences to remove PCR and sequencing errors. V, D and J gene segments were assigned by aligning CDR3 sequences to IMGT reference sequences. For a sequence to be retained, at least a six-nucleotide match to both a V gene segment and a J gene segment was required. A rearrangement was called productive if the CDR3 had no stop codons and remained in frame with V and J, and every other rearrangement was called non-productive. CDR3 was defined according to IMGT convention as the region running from the second conserved V-encoded cysteine to the conserved J-encoded phenylalanine. Sequences without an unambiguous match to a single V gene segment were excluded from the earlier analysis of almost 600 of the donors. An earlier analysis of under 750 of the donors called V segments functional above 56.7% productive rearrangements and segregating when the between-donor standard deviation exceeded 5%. A statistical classification framework was built for diagnosing cytomegalovirus status from the catalog of TCR beta chain sequences. V and J gene assignment, in a later analysis, came from comparing TCR nucleotide sequences with IMGT/GENE-DB human TR gene sequences. In a later analysis, CDR3 sequences and most-parsimonious VDJ recombination scenarios were assigned using the TCRdist pipeline. In a later analysis, each TCR beta chain was defined by its CDR3 amino acid sequence together with its V-gene family, and reads lacking a unique V-gene family were excluded. To address suspected cross-contamination and a sequencing artifact, a later analysis removed under 600 highly shared, low-generation-probability nucleotide sequences. A later analysis calculated a clonal expansion index for each public chain from normalized within-repertoire ranks of inferred template counts. Generation probabilities in a later analysis came from a VDJ recombination model fitted to out-of-frame rearrangements, and those results were checked against IGoR. Hypergeometric tests were used in a later analysis to score TCR-TCR, TCR-HLA and TCR-CMV co-occurrence, with a repertoire-size bias correction applied to the TCR pairs. False discovery rates were estimated in a later analysis by permuting HLA or CMV assignments 20 times. In a later analysis, co-occurring TCRs were grouped with DBSCAN, and TCRdist sequence similarity was added when clustering was performed within HLA-allele-positive subsets. Repertoires with fewer than 30,000 or more than 120,000 public chains were left out of co-occurrence clustering, as were about five repertoires with anomalous nucleotide sharing. This is the immuneACCESS table as TCRdb keeps it, with only in-frame sequences that have V and J called. A part of the clones is gone; compared with another copy, unresolved V genes explain less than half, and the rest is unexplained. D and trimming come from the DNA, and the V and J calls and clone size come from that table. In all, the sample holds 80,000 or so clones, and 75% to 80% of those were seen once. The biggest ten clones account for 4.5% of the sample.

The cohort comprised 550 to 700 healthy bone marrow donors. At the time of sampling, every cohort member was nominally healthy, though immune exposures that went unrecorded were likely present. The donor tested CMV seronegative, placing the donor among the 350 to 400 seronegative members of the cohort. Every donor gave a peripheral blood sample, and the peripheral blood mononuclear cells from that sample were used for TCR beta sequencing. The Qiagen DNeasy Blood Extraction Kit was used to extract genomic DNA from the blood cell samples. Turning to this clone: The antigen it binds to is not known. Per-base quality was not reported, and no clone a single base away is much larger than it.

CDR1 and CDR2, per the germline V gene, are MNHNS and SASEGT. Reading from cysteine to phenylalanine, the CDR3 counts 13 amino acids. The retained sequence is limited to the CDR3, 39 bases, with the frame set at the first base. V sheds 8 bases and J sheds 0 bases, leaving 8 bases between their ends. This receptor was obtained from a man aged 40-49 years in good health and CMV-seronegative. Here the chain combines TRBV6-1 and TRBJ1-5; the D segment cannot be called with confidence. The sequenced sample was PBMCs. At the DNA level, the sequence is TGTGCCAGCGTGAGGGATAGCAATCAGCCCCAGCATTTT. This sequence encodes CASVRDSNQPQHF.